The 17 T cell receptor beta chains listed next were all sequenced from one sample in a study of Graves' ophthalmopathy and Graves' hyperthyroidism. The sequenced template was RNA, covering the TCR beta CDR3 region. RT-PCR in the first round used HTBI primers; a second-round multiplex PCR followed. MiXCR was run by TCRdb on the multiplex PCR reads, yielding one entry per CDR3 protein. The profile shows about 600,000 distinct CDR3 sequences, about 35% of them singletons. Sequences were obtained from peripheral blood or thyroid tissue (not recorded which). The receptors here all came from an adult man with Graves' hyperthyroidism.

Note on this clonotype: This may stem from a read error, because a much larger clone lies one nucleotide away. The chain has TRBV24-1 and TRBJ2-2; 7 bases map to TRBD1. Trimming cost V 3 bases and J 1 base; bases outside gene matches: 4. The germline V gene encodes CDR1 KGHDR and CDR2 SFDVKD. This CDR3 spans 16 amino acids. CDR3 amino acids: CATSDARQGNTGELFF. The CDR3 coding sequence is TGTGCCACCAGTGATGCGAGACAGGGGAACACCGGGGAGCTGTTTTTT.

The chain couples TRBV28 to TRBJ1-3, with 7 bases fitting TRBD1. The junction had 2 bases not matched to a gene; V was cut back by 6 bases and J by 0 bases. The CDR3 covers 14 residues. Looked up from germline, CDR1 is MDHEN and CDR2 is SYDVKM. DNA for the CDR3: TGTGCCAGCAGACCAGGGGGCTCTGGAAACACCATATATTTT. Amino acid sequence: CASRPGGSGNTIYF. Filled out from reference TRBV28 and TRBJ1-3, the complete variable domain reads DVKVTQSSRYLVKRTGEKVFLECVQDMDHENMFWYRQDPGLGLRLIYFSYDVKMKEKGDIPEGYSVSREKKERFSLILESASTNQTSMYLCASRPGGSGNTIYFGEGSWLTVV.

This clonotype occurred many times. The CDR3 sequence: CASSRGRDYEQYF. In nucleotides, the CDR3 is TGCGCCAGCAGCCGAGGACGGGACTACGAGCAGTACTTC. The chain is built from TRBV5-1 and TRBJ2-7; tentative D call: TRBD2 (5 bases). Germline lookup yields CDR1 SGHRS and CDR2 YFSETQ. V gave up 4 bases and J gave up 3 bases, with 11 bases separating them. This CDR3 has 13 residues.

The rearrangement uses TRBV7-2 and TRBJ2-1, with TRBD2 matching over 7 bases. V lost 4 bases, J lost 1 base, and 4 bases stayed unmatched. The CDR3 is 15 residues long. CDR1 SGHTA and CDR2 FQGNSA come from the germline V gene. CDR3 residues: CASSYSGKSYNEQFF. CDR3 nucleotide sequence: TGTGCCAGCAGCTACAGCGGGAAATCCTACAATGAGCAGTTCTTC.

This chain connects TRBV7-9 to TRBJ2-7; 11 nucleotides align to TRBD2. Germline lookup yields CDR1 SEHNR and CDR2 FQNEAQ (reference sequence). The J segment lost 0 bases and the V segment lost 1 base, leaving 5 bases of the junction unmatched. This CDR3 contains 17 residues. CDR3 amino acids: CASSLVLAGDSSYEQYF. CDR3 in DNA: TGTGCCAGCAGCTTAGTACTAGCGGGAGATAGCTCCTACGAGCAGTACTTC.

This clonotype was found many times. The chain uses TRBV10-3 and TRBJ2-7, with 7 bases fitting TRBD1. With 6 bases clipped from V and 7 bases from J, the junction kept 3 bases outside the gene matches. This CDR3 comprises 11 residues. Germline V gene lookup returns CDR1 ENHRY and CDR2 SYGVKD. The CDR3 spells CAIRQGMEQYF. In DNA, the CDR3 is TGTGCCATCAGACAGGGGATGGAGCAGTACTTC.

This clonotype was detected ten times or more. The V and J genes are TRBV7-2 and TRBJ2-5, with D hard to call. The CDR3 spans 12 residues. Germline V lookup: CDR1 SGHTA, CDR2 FQGNSA. Trimming took 5 bases from V and 5 from J, leaving 9 bases between them. CDR3 amino acids: CASSAPRETQYF. The CDR3 bases are TGTGCCAGCAGCGCACCCCGGGAGACCCAGTACTTC.

The rearrangement joins TRBV19 to TRBJ2-7, with 9 bases lining up with TRBD2. This CDR3 comprises 17 residues. The V gene's germline CDR1 is LNHDA and CDR2 SQIVND (reference sequence). V gave up 0 bases and J gave up 3 bases; unmatched junction bases: 9. CDR3 nucleotides: TGTGCCAGTAGTATAGATATAGCGGGAGATCTCTACTACGAGCAGTACTTC. Protein: CASSIDIAGDLYYEQYF. The full variable domain, with the rest looked up from reference TRBV19 and TRBJ2-7, is DGGITQSPKYLFRKEGQNVTLSCEQNLNHDAMYWYRQDPGQGLRLIYYSQIVNDFQKGDIAEGYSVSREKKESFPLTVTSAQKNPTAFYLCASSIDIAGDLYYEQYFGPGTRLTVT.

The chain combines TRBV7-3 with TRBJ2-2; perhaps TRBD2 as D (6 bases). The J call may be in error: the DNA end matches TRBJ2-3 better. CDR3 length equals 15 residues. Germline CDR1 reads SGHTA; CDR2 reads FQGTGA. For the CDR3, the DNA is TGTGCCAGCAGCCCGAGCGGAGGAGGGGTAGATACGCAGTATTTT. Its protein is CASSPSGGGVDTQYF.

The gene calls are TRBV7-9 and TRBJ2-2; TRBD1 agrees at 7 bases. With 7 bases clipped from V and 8 bases from J, the junction kept 7 bases outside the gene matches. The CDR3 runs 13 residues. Germline V gene data show CDR1 as SEHNR and CDR2 as FQNEAQ (reference sequence). CDR3 region: CASNPRQGGELFF. CDR3 sequence (DNA): TGTGCCAGCAACCCTCGACAGGGAGGGGAGCTGTTTTTT.

The chain combines TRBV28 with TRBJ1-5; tentatively, D is TRBD1 (5 bases). V lost 3 bases and J 2 bases, leaving 11 bases between the germline ends. Germline CDR1 MDHEN, CDR2 SYDVKM. The CDR3 loop spans 15 amino acids. CDR3 in amino acids: CASSLWGGGNQPQHF. The DNA for the CDR3 is TGTGCCAGCAGTTTGTGGGGGGGGGGCAATCAGCCCCAGCATTTT.

This clonotype was detected ten times or more. DNA of the CDR3: TGTGCCAGCAGTGATCAAGGAAACACCATATATTTT. Its translation: CASSDQGNTIYF. This chain uses TRBV2 with TRBJ1-3; D gene unclear. This CDR3 comprises 12 residues. Germline CDR1 SNHLY, CDR2 FYNNEI. V lost 3 bases to trimming and J lost 4 bases, with 4 bases between them.

The chain joins TRBV19 to TRBJ2-5; D is unresolved. The CDR3 consists of 12 residues. The germline V and J ends were trimmed by 2 bases and 5 bases, with 6 bases remaining between them. Germline lookup yields CDR1 LNHDA and CDR2 SQIVND (reference sequence). The CDR3 coding sequence is TGTGCCAGTAGTATAAACAAGGAGACCCAGTACTTC. Translating gives CASSINKETQYF.

The V call is TRBV14, the J call TRBJ2-3; unclear D gene. Looked up from germline, CDR1 is SGHDN and CDR2 is FVKESK. The germline V and J ends were trimmed by 1 base and 7 bases, with 3 bases remaining between them. This CDR3 is 11 amino acids long. CDR3 residues: CASSQGNTQYF. The CDR3 DNA sequence: TGTGCCAGCAGCCAAGGAAATACGCAGTATTTT.

This clonotype was seen at least ten times. The chain links TRBV24-1 to TRBJ2-2; D might be TRBD1 (5 bases). The CDR3 contains 16 residues. Germline V CDR1 and CDR2: KGHDR, SFDVKD. The germline V and J ends were trimmed by 0 bases and 1 base, with 8 bases remaining between them. The CDR3 sequence: CATSDLGQGNTGELFF. In nucleotides, the CDR3 is TGTGCCACCAGTGATTTGGGTCAGGGGAACACCGGGGAGCTGTTTTTT.

CDR3 coding DNA: TGCGCCAGCAGCCCGATAGGACTGGAGGGGATCCACGAGCAGTACTTC. Protein sequence: CASSPIGLEGIHEQYF. The V and J genes are TRBV5-1 and TRBJ2-7; tentatively, D is TRBD2 (6 bases). Per germline, CDR1 SGHRS and CDR2 YFSETQ. Trimming cost V 4 bases and J 5 bases, with 22 bases left between them. This CDR3 comprises 16 residues.

V is TRBV24-1 and J is TRBJ1-5, with a possible D match to TRBD1 (5 bases). The CDR3 length is 15 residues. The germline CDR1 and CDR2 sequences are KGHDR and SFDVKD. Trimming removed 11 bases from V and 7 bases from J, with 23 bases in between. The CDR3 sequence: CASSTSNRIGQPQHF. The CDR3 bases are TGTGCCAGCAGCACGTCGAACAGGATCGGACAGCCCCAGCATTTT.